Below are 30 T cell receptor beta chains sequenced from a single sample in a study of blood T cell repertoires in COVID-19. Sequencing used immunoSEQ multiplex PCR; TCRdb keeps in-frame clones, though not all of them. This table holds approximately 100,000 clones, roughly 87% found once. Source material: peripheral blood. These receptors originate from a human donor in a cohort sampled during active COVID-19.

The genes are TRBV20-1 and TRBJ2-5, with 7 bases that match TRBD2. The CDR3 is made up of 11 amino acids. In germline, CDR1 is DFQATT, CDR2 SNEGSKA (reference sequence). Trimming cost V 7 bases and J 5 bases; bases outside gene matches: 4. The CDR3 here is CSGGGLETQYF. The CDR3 DNA reads as TGCAGTGGGGGGGGGTTGGAGACCCAGTACTTC.

The chain couples TRBV5-6 to TRBJ2-5; the match to TRBD2 covers 10 bases. The ends lost 6 bases at V and 2 bases at J; junction bases unmatched: 7. The germline V gene encodes CDR1 SGHDT and CDR2 YYEEEE. The CDR3 consists of 15 residues. CDR3 nucleotide sequence: TGTGCCAGCACCCAATTAGCGGGGGGACAAGAGACCCAGTACTTC. Translating it yields CASTQLAGGQETQYF.

The count of this clone is one. V usage is TRBV2 and J usage is TRBJ2-5, with D perhaps matching TRBD2 (5 bases). This CDR3 contains 13 residues. V lost 5 bases and J 5 bases, leaving 12 bases between the germline ends. Germline loops: CDR1 SNHLY, CDR2 FYNNEI. CDR3: CASSQGGRETQYF. In DNA form, the CDR3 reads TGTGCCAGCAGTCAAGGCGGGCGCGAGACCCAGTACTTC.

This chain links TRBV6-2 or TRBV6-3 with TRBJ1-1, with D tentatively TRBD1 (5 bases). Between the trimmed V and J ends, which lost 2 bases and 4 bases, there was a span of 11 bases. Germline CDR1 MNHEY, CDR2 SVGEGT. CDR3 length: 14 residues. CDR3 region: CASSYTGGGTEAFF. Here the CDR3 DNA reads TGTGCCAGCAGTTACACAGGTGGCGGCACTGAAGCTTTCTTT.

This clone appeared a few times. J is TRBJ2-3 and V is TRBV2, with 9 bases that match TRBD1. CDR3 size: 14 residues. The V gene's germline CDR1 is SNHLY and CDR2 FYNNEI. Germline trimming cut 5 bases from V and 3 bases from J; bases unmatched to any gene: 3. CDR3 residues: CASSRQGGTDTQYF. The CDR3 DNA follows: TGTGCCAGCAGTAGACAGGGGGGGACAGATACGCAGTATTTT.

This clone was observed a handful of times. The rearrangement links TRBV18 to TRBJ2-3; 7 bases match TRBD1. Germline CDR1 is KGHSH and CDR2 is LQKENI. This CDR3 is built from 17 residues. V was pared by 6 bases and J by 2 bases, with 14 bases of the junction left unmatched. The DNA for the CDR3 is TGTGCCAGCTCGCCGAGGCCGGGACAGAGTTTCACAGATACGCAGTATTTT. Its protein product is CASSPRPGQSFTDTQYF.

The chain is built from TRBV9 and TRBJ2-1; 7 positions match TRBD2. The V gene's germline CDR1 is SGDLS and CDR2 YYNGEE. V lost 4 bases, J lost 0 bases, and 7 bases stayed unmatched. CDR3 length: 16 amino acids. The CDR3 DNA sequence: TGTGCCAGCAGCCTCTCCGGGACTACCTCCTACAATGAGCAGTTCTTC. Residues: CASSLSGTTSYNEQFF.

V is TRBV7-3 and J is TRBJ2-2, with TRBD1 matching 7 bases. The CDR3 loop spans 16 amino acids. J was trimmed by 4 bases and V by 6 bases; bases with no gene match: 11. CDR1 is SGHTA and CDR2 is FQGTGA in the germline V gene. Written as DNA, the CDR3 is TGTGCCAGCAGTCCCGACAGGGTAGTTGGCACCGGGGAGCTGTTTTTT. Translated, it gives CASSPDRVVGTGELFF.

The V and J genes are TRBV27 and TRBJ2-3, with D maybe TRBD2 (5 bases). CDR3 length: 14 amino acids. The germline V and J ends were trimmed by 6 bases and 1 base, with 11 bases remaining between them. The germline V gene has CDR1 MNHEY and CDR2 SMNVEV (reference sequence). The DNA of the CDR3 is TGTGCCAGCAGACTACTAGGAGGCACAGATACGCAGTATTTT. This encodes CASRLLGGTDTQYF.

This chain links TRBV19 with TRBJ1-2; D gene unclear. V lost 5 bases and J 8 bases, leaving 9 bases between the germline ends. The CDR3 contains 11 residues. Germline CDR1 LNHDA, CDR2 SQIVND (reference sequence). Written as DNA, the CDR3 is TGTGCCAGTAGTTCCATGGAGGGCTACACCTTC. Protein: CASSSMEGYTF.

CDR3 sequence (DNA): TGTGCCAGCAGCTACCTAGCGGGAGGACGGTCCTACAATGAGCAGTTCTTC. Translation: CASSYLAGGRSYNEQFF. The gene calls are TRBV7-2 and TRBJ2-1; 11 nucleotides align to TRBD2. V was clipped by 4 bases and J by 1 base; unmatched bases: 6. Germline V gives CDR1 SGHTA, CDR2 FQGNSA. The CDR3 is made up of 17 amino acids. Full variable domain (rest looked up from reference TRBV7-2 and TRBJ2-1): GAGVSQSPSNKVTEKGKDVELRCDPISGHTALYWYRQSLGQGLEFLIYFQGNSAPDKSGLPSDRFSAERTGGSVSTLTIQRTQQEDSAVYLCASSYLAGGRSYNEQFFGPGTRLTVL.

Concerning this clone: At one of its ends the junction is not consistent with the germline gene, which may arise from a read error. The V and J genes are TRBV7-7 and TRBJ2-3; TRBD2 aligns across 13 bases. This CDR3 comprises 16 residues. The germline gives CDR1 SSHAT, CDR2 FNYEAQ (reference sequence). The CDR3 region has the DNA TGTGCTAGCAGTAGACTAGCGGGGGGAGTATTTGATACGCAGTATTTT. It yields the protein CASSRLAGGVFDTQYF. The whole variable domain, remainder taken from reference TRBV7-7 and TRBJ2-3, is GAGVSQSPRYKVTKRGQDVTLRCDPISSHATLYWYQQALGQGPEFLTYFNYEAQPDKSGLPSDRFSAERPEGSISTLTIQRTEQRDSAMYRCASSRLAGGVFDTQYFGPGTRLTVL.

In this sample, this clone turned up a few times. This chain uses TRBV7-5 with TRBJ2-3; the D call TRBD2 from the table was never checked on the DNA. TRBV7-5 is a recognized pseudogene. This CDR3 region has 13 residues. The CDR3 reads CAGGTSSTDTQYF. The CDR3 bases are TGTGCCGGAGGGACTAGCAGCACAGATACGCAGTATTTT.

This rearrangement joins TRBV28 to TRBJ1-6; 7 nucleotides match TRBD1. This CDR3 contains 17 residues. Germline CDR1 is MDHEN and CDR2 is SYDVKM. With V trimmed by 3 bases and J by 6 bases, 11 bases remained unmatched. CDR3 protein: CASSFIGGQVFNSPLHF. In DNA form, the CDR3 reads TGTGCCAGCAGTTTTATCGGCGGACAGGTCTTTAATTCACCCCTCCACTTT.

The rearrangement links TRBV11-2 to TRBJ1-5, with D tentatively TRBD1 (5 bases). Germline V gene data show CDR1 as SGHAT and CDR2 as FQNNGV. This CDR3 is 14 amino acids long. The V end was cut by 2 bases, the J end by 5 bases, with 10 bases between. CDR3: CASSLSIGDQPQHF. The CDR3 region has the DNA TGTGCCAGCAGCTTAAGTATAGGGGATCAGCCCCAGCATTTT.

Concerning this clone: The sample holds other DNA sequences that translate to the same CDR3. The chain joins TRBV6-5 to TRBJ2-7; 8 bases align to TRBD1. The length of the CDR3 is 15 residues. Trimming at V came to 0 bases and at J to 5 bases, leaving 6 bases not matched to a gene. From germline, CDR1 is MNHEY and CDR2 SVGAGI. CDR3 sequence reads: CASSYSPGGRNEQYF. CDR3 bases: TGTGCCAGCAGTTACTCGCCAGGGGGCAGGAACGAGCAGTACTTC.

The V call is TRBV13, the J call TRBJ2-1; D is unclear. Germline CDR1 reads PRHDT; CDR2 reads FYEKMQ (reference sequence). The CDR3 runs 13 residues. Trimming pared 6 bases from V and 0 bases from J, leaving 6 bases between. CDR3 nucleotides: TGTGCCAGCAGGGCGGTCTCCTACAATGAGCAGTTCTTC. The encoded protein is CASRAVSYNEQFF.

The chain has TRBV10-2 and TRBJ2-1; perhaps TRBD1 as D (6 bases). CDR1 is WSHSY and CDR2 is SAAADI in the germline V gene. Trimming took off 8 bases at V and 4 bases at J, with 15 bases between the two ends. The length of the CDR3 is 14 residues. CDR3: CASVVGDTYNEQFF. The CDR3, as DNA: TGCGCCAGCGTCGTTGGGGACACATACAATGAGCAGTTCTTC.

The V call is TRBV19, the J call TRBJ1-1; D is uncertain. This CDR3 comprises 13 residues. Trimming pared 6 bases from V and 8 bases from J, leaving 16 bases between. Germline V CDR1 and CDR2: LNHDA, SQIVND (reference sequence). CDR3 in DNA: TGTGCCAGTAGGACGAGCCCAGGAACCGAAGCTTTCTTT. It translates to CASRTSPGTEAFF.

CDR3 in amino acids: CACSGGGRDQPQHF. The CDR3 DNA reads as TGTGCCTGCTCTGGGGGGGGCAGGGATCAGCCCCAGCATTTT. The V and J genes are TRBV30 and TRBJ1-5; possible D gene TRBD1, 6 bases. V lost 6 bases to trimming and J lost 5 bases, with 17 bases between them. CDR3 size: 14 residues. Germline CDR1 and CDR2: GTSNPN and SVGIG (reference sequence).

The CDR3 here is CASSLAASGGIYEQYF. For the CDR3, the DNA is TGTGCCAGCAGCTTAGCGGCTAGCGGGGGTATCTACGAGCAGTACTTC. V gene TRBV7-2 combines with J gene TRBJ2-7, with 10 nucleotides matching TRBD2. Trimming removed 0 bases from V and 3 bases from J; junction bases left unmatched: 5. This CDR3 has 16 residues. The germline V gene encodes CDR1 SGHTA and CDR2 FQGNSA. Complete variable domain (other parts from reference TRBV7-2 and TRBJ2-7): GAGVSQSPSNKVTEKGKDVELRCDPISGHTALYWYRQSLGQGLEFLIYFQGNSAPDKSGLPSDRFSAERTGGSVSTLTIQRTQQEDSAVYLCASSLAASGGIYEQYFGPGTRLTVT.

The chain combines TRBV6-5 with TRBJ1-6; a possible D gene is TRBD1 (5 bases). Trimming took 5 bases from V and 7 from J, leaving 12 bases between them. The germline gives CDR1 MNHEY, CDR2 SVGAGI. The CDR3 is made up of 14 amino acids. The CDR3: CASSNTGFNSPLHF. CDR3 coding DNA: TGTGCCAGCAGTAACACAGGCTTCAATTCACCCCTCCACTTT.

V usage is TRBV11-2 and J usage is TRBJ1-2; 8 bases are shared with TRBD1. V gave up 6 bases and J gave up 7 bases; unmatched junction bases: 10. The CDR3 sequence is 14 residues long. CDR1 is SGHAT and CDR2 is FQNNGV in the germline V gene. CDR3 in amino acids: CASSLRWQGAGYTF. Here the CDR3 DNA reads TGTGCCAGCAGTTTGAGATGGCAGGGGGCTGGCTACACCTTC.

The chain uses TRBV5-1 and TRBJ2-7, with D perhaps TRBD2 (5 bases). The germline V gene encodes CDR1 SGHRS and CDR2 YFSETQ. This CDR3 has 14 amino acids. V lost 2 bases to trimming and J lost 7 bases, with 16 bases between them. The CDR3: CASSFRTRTGEQYF. The CDR3 coding sequence is TGCGCCAGCAGCTTTCGGACTCGGACGGGTGAGCAGTACTTC. The full variable domain, completed using reference TRBV5-1 and TRBJ2-7, is KAGVTQTPRYLIKTRGQQVTLSCSPISGHRSVSWYQQTPGQGLQFLFEYFSETQRNKGNFPGRFSGRQFSNSRSEMNVSTLELGDSALYLCASSFRTRTGEQYFGPGTRLTVT.

The chain couples TRBV4-1 to TRBJ2-3; 9 nucleotides agree with TRBD2. The trim removed 1 base at V and 3 bases at J, leaving 8 bases unmatched. There are 17 residues in the CDR3. Germline V CDR1 and CDR2: MGHRA, YSYEKL. The CDR3 spells CASSQGGGLALTDTQYF. In nucleotides, the CDR3 is TGCGCCAGCAGCCAAGGGGGTGGACTAGCGTTGACAGATACGCAGTATTTT.

The chain links TRBV24-1 to TRBJ2-5, with D possibly being TRBD1 (6 bases). Germline lookup yields CDR1 KGHDR and CDR2 SFDVKD. The V and J ends lost 5 bases and 4 bases respectively, with 7 bases between them. The CDR3 spans 12 residues. CDR3 nucleotides: TGTGCCACCAGTGTCAGGGGAGAGACCCAGTACTTC. Protein sequence: CATSVRGETQYF.

The V and J genes are TRBV19 and TRBJ2-7; perhaps TRBD1 as D (6 bases). The germline V and J ends were trimmed by 4 bases and 2 bases, with 18 bases remaining between them. The CDR3 sequence is 16 residues long. Germline CDR1 LNHDA, CDR2 SQIVND (reference sequence). As DNA, the CDR3 is TGTGCCAGTAGTAAAGGACCGCCCCAGGGGACCTACGAGCAGTACTTC. It yields the protein CASSKGPPQGTYEQYF.

This clone appeared a few times. The rearrangement joins TRBV25-1 to TRBJ1-2; 8 bases are a match to TRBD1. V trimming: 6 bases; J trimming: 5 bases; junction bases outside the gene matches: 5. The germline gives CDR1 MGHDK, CDR2 SYGVNS. CDR3 length: 13 residues. CDR3: CASSRTGRYGYTF. For the CDR3, the DNA is TGTGCCAGCAGCCGGACAGGGCGGTATGGCTACACCTTC.

The V gene is TRBV6-6, the J gene TRBJ1-1; 7 nucleotides align to TRBD1. The CDR3 has 15 amino acids. J was trimmed by 3 bases and V by 4 bases; bases with no gene match: 8. CDR1 is MNHNY, CDR2 SVGAGI, per germline (reference sequence). CDR3: CASSSYRGGDTEAFF. The CDR3 nucleotides are TGTGCCAGCAGTTCCTACAGGGGAGGCGACACTGAAGCTTTCTTT.

This clone appeared a single time. One end of the junction is discordant with germline, which a read error may explain. The V gene is TRBV19, the J gene TRBJ1-1, with 10 bases fitting TRBD1. The CDR3 contains 17 residues. Germline loops: CDR1 LNHDA, CDR2 SQIVND (reference sequence). CDR3: CASNDRGRFTLNAEAFF. CDR3 nucleotides: TGTGCCAGTAACGACAGGGGGCGTTTCACTTTGAACGCTGAAGCTTTCTTT.